The entry below gives a single T cell receptor (beta chain) sequence along with its context. The sample belongs to a study of blood T cell repertoires in COVID-19. Study information: There were acute and convalescent COVID-19 samples, and they came from the United States, Italy and Spain. Nucleic acid was either cDNA or gDNA, and it came from T cells, B-cell-depleted T cells, or PBMCs.

Original processing methods: Nucleated cell number was recorded as an estimate derived from reference gene primer amplification. Clones were read by immunoSEQ multiplex PCR, and TCRdb kept only the in-frame ones, dropping some. The D gene and trimming were derived from the DNA, and the V and J assignments and clone size from that table. The table shows more than 200,000 clones, with about 91% occurring only once. The origin of this receptor is a man older than 75 with acute or convalescent COVID-19. Sequenced sample: peripheral blood.

CDR3 amino acids: CASGNRKETQYF. CDR3 nucleotide sequence: TGTGCCAGCGGAAACAGGAAAGAGACCCAGTACTTC. The chain recombines TRBV27 with TRBJ2-5; D is possibly TRBD1 (5 bases). From germline, CDR1 is MNHEY and CDR2 SMNVEV (reference sequence). The CDR3 consists of 12 residues. V was clipped by 8 bases and J by 3 bases, with 10 bases between them.